The rows below give T cell receptor beta chains drawn from one sample of a study of cytomegalovirus exposure and HLA in healthy donors. Assay used: immunoSEQ multiplex PCR; TCRdb lists only in-frame clones, some missing. Among about 140,000 clones, about four fifths were seen once, and the ten largest hold about 4.4%. Sample: PBMCs. These receptors came from a man aged 35 to 55 in good health and CMV-seronegative. The CDR3 runs from the conserved cysteine through the conserved F or W. The size entry is marked missing in some rows and otherwise reads once, few, many or a size class.

V: TRBV28
size: .
CDR3: CASSGGQGRIQPQHF

V: TRBV9
size: .
CDR3: CASSPQGDVSYNEQFF

V: TRBV6-1
size: .
CDR3: CASLRGGGRTDTQYF

V: TRBV28
size: .
CDR3: CASTRTGAHYEQYF

V: TRBV5-1
size: few
CDR3: CASSLAAGQNIQYF

V: TRBV11-2
size: once
CDR3: CASSLRFSGGPNTGELFF

V: TRBV9
size: once
CDR3: CASSPGEPGGYTF

V: TRBV5-4
size: .
CDR3: CASSSQGDLVNF

V: TRBV10-1
size: .
CDR3: CASSPGGLNSGANVLTF

V: TRBV9
size: .
CDR3: CASSGIAGGGTDTQYF

V: TRBV19
size: .
CDR3: CASRDKTGYNSPLHF

V: TRBV9
size: .
CDR3: CASSVDAGGRNEQFF

V: TRBV28
size: .
CDR3: CASSFGRYEQYF

V: TRBV18
size: .
CDR3: CASSPTGNEKLFF

V: TRBV6-4
size: few
CDR3: CASSDFAGSGYTF

V: TRBV5-1
size: once
CDR3: CASSLALTTGEQYF

V: TRBV6-6
size: .
CDR3: CASRFLLNEQFF

V: TRBV2
size: .
CDR3: CASADRGADEKLFF

V: TRBV27
size: few
CDR3: CASSSLGTGLYEQYF

V: TRBV18
size: .
CDR3: CASSPQDTYEQYF

V: TRBV18
size: few
CDR3: CASSSGQRNTEAFF

V: TRBV10-1
size: .
CDR3: CASSEPGTNTGELFF

V: TRBV7-8
size: .
CDR3: CASSLGAGGSYNEQFF

V: TRBV7-2
size: .
CDR3: CASSTRHGAYEQYF

V: TRBV19
size: few
CDR3: CASSPGSTDTQYF

V: TRBV18
size: .
CDR3: CASSPSDRGRDEAFF

V: TRBV29-1
size: once
CDR3: CSVETAAGTQYF

V: TRBV5-4
size: .
CDR3: CASSLGGGGLNYGYTF

V: TRBV5-6
size: .
CDR3: CASMRGLTSYNSPLHF

V: TRBV29-1
size: .
CDR3: CSGRTGGSYGYTF

V: TRBV11-2
size: .
CDR3: CASSSTGVASPLHF

V: TRBV7-3
size: .
CDR3: CASSLSAGMSYNEQFF

V: TRBV19
size: .
CDR3: CASSIRGAGDGSYTF

V: TRBV2
size: .
CDR3: CASSEMGQFNSNQPQHF

V: TRBV19
size: .
CDR3: CASSTLPTGANYGYTF

V: TRBV6-6
size: medium-sized
CDR3: CASSSRLAAYEQYF

V: TRBV10-3
size: .
CDR3: CAISGGGGLDNEQFF

V: TRBV4-3
size: .
CDR3: CASSQASMSSYNEQFF

V: TRBV27
size: .
CDR3: CASSPYRGQGTEAFF

V: TRBV5-1
size: once
CDR3: CASSWTGEISPLHF

V: TRBV4-3
size: .
CDR3: CASSQEAQGGYTF

V: TRBV2
size: .
CDR3: CASSEGPTPYEQYF

V: TRBV28
size: .
CDR3: CASSTTLGQLYNSPLHF

V: TRBV2
size: .
CDR3: CASSERAGGYNEQFF

V: TRBV18
size: .
CDR3: CASSPGQGSGSPLHF

V: TRBV18
size: .
CDR3: CASSPLPSSYNEQFF

V: TRBV4-3
size: .
CDR3: CASSQDLSETQYF

V: TRBV7-2
size: .
CDR3: CASSFEGLDPYNSPLHF

V: TRBV28
size: .
CDR3: CASSSPPGTGRLTDTQYF

V: TRBV7-6
size: .
CDR3: CASTRWGGQNTGELFF

V: TRBV6-6
size: .
CDR3: CASSYSGAGQPQHF

V: TRBV6-5
size: few
CDR3: CASSYSSVRGNSPLHF

V: TRBV25-1
size: few
CDR3: CASTGGHNSPLHF

V: TRBV11-2
size: .
CDR3: CASSPTGDGTDTQYF

V: TRBV5-1
size: .
CDR3: CASSLDRDTQYF

V: TRBV15
size: .
CDR3: CATSRGVLAGDDEQYF

V: TRBV5-1
size: .
CDR3: CASSLGGGGSTDTQYF